The source of this T cell receptor (beta chain) is a study of CD8 T cells in ankylosing spondylitis (dated 2017 in TCRdb). General notes on the study: The study profiled T cell receptor beta repertoires in healthy donors and ankylosing spondylitis patients to find disease-linked TCR variants. Peripheral blood samples were taken, and synovial fluid was additionally collected from ankylosing spondylitis patients. The full study cohort comprised 25 ankylosing spondylitis patients and around 100 healthy donors.

The data were produced on an Illumina HiSeq 2500. Quantitative 5'-RACE with molecular barcodes was used to prepare TCR beta libraries. Turning to the authors' computational methods: A new computational method based on a probabilistic model of VDJ rearrangement was used to identify disease-linked TCR variants. TCRdb reprocessed the public reads (quality trimming at Q25 with fastp, clone calling with MiXCR) and kept in-frame beta chains. Rows with a matching CDR3 protein are joined into one entry that keeps the most common DNA and genes. Clone size and V and J calls follow TCRdb, not the original study. The sample records fewer than 350,000 distinct CDR3 sequences, roughly 10% of which are singletons. Clones ranked in the top ten supply about 10% of the sample. In the germline V gene, CDR1 corresponds to SGHTA and CDR2 to FQGNSA. V was cut back by 2 bases and J by 5 bases, leaving a gap of 4 bases between them. Taken from cysteine to phenylalanine, the CDR3 has 12 residues. Only the CDR3 DNA is retained, 36 bases long and in frame from the first base.

This clonotype came up many times. The antigen this receptor binds is unknown. No base quality values were provided; no much bigger clone lies one nucleotide off. On the study overall, not on this receptor specifically: Some motif variants had previously been reported in the synovial fluid and blood of reactive arthritis patients, which suggests shared mechanisms of disease initiation. A CD8+ phenotype was shown by the disease-linked clones, which were found at relatively low frequencies in peripheral blood. A TCR beta motif made up of several highly homologous amino acid variants appeared to be characteristic of blood from ankylosing spondylitis patients. The disease-linked clones were reported as significantly enriched in matched synovial fluid samples from ankylosing spondylitis patients.

The V and J segments used are TRBV7-2 and TRBJ1-5, with an unclear D gene assignment. The receptor's source is a female donor with ankylosing spondylitis or in good health (not recorded which). The sample consisted of blood, either unsorted or a sorted T cell fraction (not recorded which). CDR3 protein: CASSLNYQPQHF. The sequenced DNA: TGTGCCAGCAGCTTAAACTATCAGCCCCAGCATTTT. The full variable domain, completed from the reference TRBV7-2 and TRBJ1-5 proteins outside the CDR3, reads GAGVSQSPSNKVTEKGKDVELRCDPISGHTALYWYRQSLGQGLEFLIYFQGNSAPDKSGLPSDRFSAERTGGSVSTLTIQRTQQEDSAVYLCASSLNYQPQHFGDGTRLSIL.